This TCR beta chain was identified during a study of T cells in narcolepsy. The germline V gene encodes CDR1 MNHEY and CDR2 SVGAGI. The CDR3 contains 13 residues. V lost 8 bases, J lost 5 bases, and 12 bases lay in between. Remarks on this clone: The antigen remains unidentified.

Study outcomes and limitations: HCRT-specific and TRIB2-specific autoreactive clonotypes appeared among same-patient CSF and blood CD4+ clonotypes.

Assay: immunoSEQ multiplex PCR; the TCRdb copy retains only in-frame clones and omits some. The repertoire holds around 25,000 clones, with about 89% as singletons. The chain is built from TRBV6-5 and TRBJ2-2; no clear D. Sequencing was carried out using CD45RA- memory CD4+ T cells from PBMCs. This clonotype was obtained from a human donor with narcolepsy. In DNA, the CDR3 is TGTGCCAGCCCTCGCAGGCCGACCGGGGAGCTGTTTTTT. This encodes CASPRRPTGELFF.